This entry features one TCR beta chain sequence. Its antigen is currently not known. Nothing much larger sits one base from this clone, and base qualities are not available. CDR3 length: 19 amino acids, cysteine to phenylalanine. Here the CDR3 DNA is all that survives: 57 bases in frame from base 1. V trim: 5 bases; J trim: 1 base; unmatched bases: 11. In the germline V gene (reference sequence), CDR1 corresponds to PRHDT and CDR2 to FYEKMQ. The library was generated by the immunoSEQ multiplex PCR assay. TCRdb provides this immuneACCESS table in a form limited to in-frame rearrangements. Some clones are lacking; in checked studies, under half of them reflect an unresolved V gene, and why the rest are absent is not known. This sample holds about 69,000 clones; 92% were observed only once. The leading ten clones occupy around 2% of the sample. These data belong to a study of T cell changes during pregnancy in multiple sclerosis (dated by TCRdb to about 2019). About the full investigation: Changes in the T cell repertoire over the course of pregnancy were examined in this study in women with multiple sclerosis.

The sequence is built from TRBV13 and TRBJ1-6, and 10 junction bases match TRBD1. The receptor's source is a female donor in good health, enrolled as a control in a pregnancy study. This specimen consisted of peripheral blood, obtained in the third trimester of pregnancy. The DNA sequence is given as TGTGCCAGCAGCAAAGACAGGGGGCTCCGGGAATCCTATAATTCACCCCTCCACTTT. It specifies CASSKDRGLRESYNSPLHF.